Below, 17 T cell receptor beta chains from the same sample are listed, as sequenced in a study of T-cell reconstitution after alpha-beta-depleted transplantation in children. The TCRbeta library incorporated unique molecular identifiers. TCRdb independently ran MiXCR on the PCR reads; one entry per CDR3 protein. Of some 300,000 distinct CDR3 sequences in the sample, 10% are singletons; the top ten hold just under 7.5%. This specimen consisted of PBMCs, obtained before TCRalphabeta/CD19-depleted stem cell transplant. The origin of the receptors is a boy in the first two years of life with acute myeloid leukemia, due to receive a stem cell transplant.

This clonotype was found many times. The chain links TRBV7-6 to TRBJ2-3; D gene uncertain. Trimming pared 2 bases from V and 0 bases from J, leaving 9 bases between. Germline CDR1 reads SGHVS; CDR2 reads FNYEAQ. This CDR3 region has 15 residues. CDR3 in amino acids: CASSLPAVSTDTQYF. CDR3 bases: TGTGCCAGCAGCTTACCGGCGGTTAGCACAGATACGCAGTATTTT.

This chain links TRBV11-1 with TRBJ1-1; possibly TRBD1 for D (5 bases). The CDR3 spans 15 residues. From germline, CDR1 is SGHAT and CDR2 FQDESV (reference sequence). V lost 0 bases to trimming and J lost 0 bases, with 8 bases between them. The CDR3 here is CASSLALGLNTEAFF. The CDR3 DNA follows: TGTGCCAGCAGCTTAGCGCTGGGACTGAACACTGAAGCTTTCTTT.

In its sample, this clonotype was seen many times. CDR3: CASTGQMNSYEQYF. The CDR3 DNA follows: TGTGCCAGTACCGGACAGATGAACTCCTACGAGCAGTACTTC. V usage is TRBV28 and J usage is TRBJ2-7, with D perhaps matching TRBD1 (6 bases). Germline assignment: CDR1 MDHEN and CDR2 SYDVKM. V lost 9 bases and J lost 0, with 15 bases in between. The CDR3 consists of 14 residues.

In regard to this clonotype: A much larger clone lies one base from this, so it may be a read error. Likely a read error: the CDR3 ends without its conserved phenylalanine or tryptophan. The chain combines TRBV24-1 with TRBJ2-5, with D perhaps matching TRBD2 (6 bases). The CDR3 spans 15 residues. V was clipped by 4 bases and J by 1 base, with 12 bases between them. Germline assignment: CDR1 KGHDR and CDR2 SFDVKD. DNA for the CDR3: TGTGCCACCAGTGACCCCGGGAGAAGCCAAGAGACCCAGTACGTC. Translated: CATSDPGRSQETQYV.

This clonotype was counted a few times. The V call is TRBV10-3, the J call TRBJ2-3; 7 bases line up with TRBD2. V lost 5 bases to trimming and J lost 6 bases; unmatched junction nucleotides: 20. The CDR3 length is 18 residues. In germline, CDR1 is ENHRY, CDR2 SYGVKD. The CDR3 protein is CAISFLYMGGAALDTQYF. As DNA, the CDR3 is TGTGCCATCAGTTTCCTCTATATGGGAGGGGCGGCATTGGATACGCAGTATTTT.

This clonotype showed up just a few times. The chain carries TRBV19 and TRBJ1-2; 8 bases fit TRBD1. Germline assignment: CDR1 LNHDA and CDR2 SQIVND (reference sequence). The CDR3 spans 12 residues. The trim removed 4 bases at V and 6 bases at J, leaving 1 base unmatched. CDR3 protein: CASSKTGDGYTF. The CDR3 DNA reads TGTGCCAGTAGTAAGACAGGGGATGGCTACACCTTC.

The V and J genes are TRBV15 and TRBJ1-1; D gene uncertain. This CDR3 contains 14 residues. The V gene's germline CDR1 is LNHNV and CDR2 YYDKDF (reference sequence). V was trimmed by 5 bases and J by 0 bases, leaving 10 bases between them. DNA of the CDR3: TGTGCCACCAGCGGCTCCTATATGAACACTGAAGCTTTCTTT. This sequence encodes CATSGSYMNTEAFF.

Turning to this clonotype: A junction end diverges from the germline sequence, so it may reflect a read error. The chain has TRBV4-2 and TRBJ2-7, with D possibly TRBD1 on 6 matching bases. The CDR3 is 11 residues long. CDR1 and CDR2 (germline): LGHNA, YNFKEQ. CDR3 region: CAISPGTEQYF. As DNA, the CDR3 is TGTGCCATCAGCCCAGGGACAGAGCAGTACTTC.

This clonotype was counted many times. The J gene is TRBJ2-7, the V gene TRBV5-1, with a weak D call TRBD1 (6 bases). The germline gives CDR1 SGHRS, CDR2 YFSETQ. The CDR3 has 16 residues. V lost 4 bases and J lost 2, with 19 bases in between. The CDR3 coding sequence is TGCGCCAGCAGCCGACAGGTGGGCGTTGAGGCCTACGAGCAGTACTTC. This gives the protein CASSRQVGVEAYEQYF.

J is TRBJ2-6 and V is TRBV7-3, with D tentatively TRBD1 (6 bases). Germline assignment: CDR1 SGHTA and CDR2 FQGTGA. V lost 5 bases and J lost 2, with 13 bases in between. The CDR3 has 16 amino acids. CDR3: CASSAKQGTGANVLTF. The CDR3 DNA sequence: TGTGCCAGCAGCGCCAAACAGGGTACTGGGGCCAACGTCCTGACTTTC. The whole variable domain, filled in from reference TRBV7-3 and TRBJ2-6, reads GAGVSQTPSNKVTEKGKYVELRCDPISGHTALYWYRQSLGQGPEFLIYFQGTGAADDSGLPNDRFFAVRPEGSVSTLKIQRTERGDSAVYLCASSAKQGTGANVLTFGAGSRLTVL.

In its sample, this clonotype was seen many times. The chain couples TRBV7-9 to TRBJ1-1, with 8 bases that match TRBD1. This CDR3 region has 15 residues. Per the germline V gene, CDR1 is SEHNR and CDR2 is FQNEAQ (reference sequence). The V gene end was trimmed by 2 bases and the J gene end by 8 bases; junction bases not matched to a gene: 10. CDR3 sequence: CASSLRTGPRHEAFF. The CDR3 nucleotides read TGTGCCAGCAGCTTAAGGACAGGGCCTAGACACGAAGCTTTCTTT.

A few counts support this clonotype. The CDR3 nucleotides read TGCAGTGCTACCCAATTGACAGGGTCAGATACGCAGTATTTT. It codes for CSATQLTGSDTQYF. This chain links TRBV20-1 with TRBJ2-3; 7 bases fit TRBD1. CDR1 and CDR2 from the germline V gene are DFQATT and SNEGSKA (reference sequence). The ends lost 4 bases at V and 4 bases at J; junction bases unmatched: 8. The CDR3 loop spans 14 amino acids.

The chain carries TRBV12-3 or TRBV12-4 and TRBJ2-7, with 7 bases identical to TRBD2. J lost 2 bases, V lost 5 bases, and 6 bases had no gene match. CDR3 length: 14 residues. CDR3 in amino acids: CASSRGLQTYEQYF. The CDR3 nucleotides are TGTGCCAGCAGTAGGGGACTACAAACCTACGAGCAGTACTTC.

This clonotype was seen at least ten times. The rearrangement uses TRBV29-1 and TRBJ1-2; D is perhaps TRBD1 (6 bases). CDR1 is SQVTM, CDR2 ANQGSEA, per germline. The CDR3 length is 9 residues. Trimming pared 8 bases from V and 7 bases from J, leaving 8 bases between. CDR3 DNA: TGCAGCTACAGGGCTGGCTACACCTTC. Its protein product is CSYRAGYTF.

In its sample, this clonotype was seen a few times. The chain employs TRBV24-1 and TRBJ2-7, with 11 bases matching TRBD1. V gave up 3 bases and J gave up 3 bases; unmatched junction bases: 9. Germline V gene sequence: CDR1 KGHDR, CDR2 SFDVKD. The CDR3 sequence is 17 residues long. The CDR3 region has the DNA TGTGCCACCAGTGATACCTCCGGGACAGGGGGGATCTACGAGCAGTACTTC. Amino acids: CATSDTSGTGGIYEQYF.

This clonotype was counted ten times or more. The J gene is TRBJ2-2, the V gene TRBV29-1; D may be TRBD2 (6 bases). The V end lost 1 base, the J end lost 0 bases, and 12 bases lay between the germline ends. The CDR3 spans 16 residues. Germline-derived CDR1 and CDR2 are SQVTM and ANQGSEA. This chain's CDR3 is CSVEGLEGPNTGELFF. CDR3 bases: TGCAGCGTTGAAGGTTTGGAGGGACCGAACACCGGGGAGCTGTTTTTT.

This clonotype occurred many times. The chain employs TRBV12-3 or TRBV12-4 and TRBJ2-6; D may be TRBD1 (6 bases). The V gene lost 3 bases and the J gene lost 4 bases, with 7 bases spanning the gap. The CDR3 runs 14 residues. DNA of the CDR3: TGTGCCAGCAGTTTTAGGGGGGGGGCCAACGTCCTGACTTTC. Protein sequence: CASSFRGGANVLTF.